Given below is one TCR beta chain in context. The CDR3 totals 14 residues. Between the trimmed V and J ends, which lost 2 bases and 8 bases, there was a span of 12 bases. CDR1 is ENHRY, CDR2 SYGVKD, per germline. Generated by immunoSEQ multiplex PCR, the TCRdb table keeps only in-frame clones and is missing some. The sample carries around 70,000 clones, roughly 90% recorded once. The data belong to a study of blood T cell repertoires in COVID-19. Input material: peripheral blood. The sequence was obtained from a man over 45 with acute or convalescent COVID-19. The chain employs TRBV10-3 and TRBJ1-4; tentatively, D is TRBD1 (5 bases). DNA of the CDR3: TGTGCCATCAGTGAGGTTCAGCAGGGCGAAAAACTGTTTTTT. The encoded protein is CAISEVQQGEKLFF.